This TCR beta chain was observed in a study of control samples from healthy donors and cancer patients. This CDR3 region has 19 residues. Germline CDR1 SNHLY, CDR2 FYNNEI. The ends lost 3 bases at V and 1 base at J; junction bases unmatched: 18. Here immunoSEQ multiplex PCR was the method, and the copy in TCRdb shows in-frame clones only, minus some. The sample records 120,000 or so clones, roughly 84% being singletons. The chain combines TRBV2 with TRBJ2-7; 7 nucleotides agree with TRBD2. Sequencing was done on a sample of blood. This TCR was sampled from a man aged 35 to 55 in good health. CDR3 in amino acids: CASSEGGSWDYLGSYEQYF. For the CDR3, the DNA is TGTGCCAGCAGTGAGGGCGGGAGCTGGGACTACCTGGGGTCCTACGAGCAGTACTTC.